A selection of T cell receptor beta chains follows, all from one sample in a study of OX40 agonist ivuxolimab in advanced cancers. Only in-frame clones appear in the TCRdb table, and some are missing; sequencing was by immunoSEQ multiplex PCR. The sample lists about 85,000 clones; around 80% were seen once. Sequencing was performed on CD4+ or CD8+ T cells sorted from blood, taken in a trial of the OX40 agonist ivuxolimab. The receptors come from an adult with an advanced solid tumor such as melanoma, head and neck, liver or kidney cancer. The CDR3 runs from the conserved cysteine through the conserved F or W. Each record gives: J gene, D gene, clone size, V gene, CDR3 protein, CDR3 DNA. The D gene is left open where the match is weak. Some rows have no size entry. The others give once, few or many, or a class for an expanded clone.

TRBJ1-6 - once TRBV2 CASSGSGGRLFLNSPLHF TGTGCCAGCAGTGGTTCCGGGGGGCGCCTCTTCCTTAATTCACCCCTCCACTTT
TRBJ2-1 TRBD2 - TRBV4-1 CASSQGAGGHNEQFF TGCGCCAGCAGCCAAGGGGCGGGGGGACACAATGAGCAGTTCTTC
TRBJ1-2 TRBD1 - TRBV2 CASSTDPGQGNYGYTF TGTGCCAGCAGTACTGATCCGGGACAGGGCAACTATGGCTACACCTTC
TRBJ2-3 - - TRBV28 CASSLGALAPGTDTQYF TGTGCCAGCAGTTTAGGGGCACTAGCTCCCGGCACAGATACGCAGTATTTT
TRBJ1-1 - - TRBV7-9 CASSSRGGNTEAFF TGTGCCAGCAGCTCAAGAGGGGGGAACACTGAAGCTTTCTTT
TRBJ2-3 TRBD1 - TRBV11-3 CASSDGQGADTQYF TGTGCCAGCAGCGACGGACAGGGGGCAGATACGCAGTATTTT
TRBJ1-6 - - TRBV28 CASSPVDSRYNSPLHF TGTGCCAGCAGTCCCGTGGACAGCCGCTATAATTCACCCCTCCACTTT
TRBJ2-5 - - TRBV6-6 CASSYVALHQETQYF TGTGCCAGCAGTTACGTGGCACTACACCAAGAGACCCAGTACTTC
TRBJ1-2 TRBD1 - TRBV19 CASSIETGPYGYTF TGTGCCAGTAGTATAGAGACAGGGCCATATGGCTACACCTTC
TRBJ1-2 - - TRBV6-5 CASSSPRGLNYGYTF TGTGCCAGCAGTTCCCCTCGGGGGCTAAACTATGGCTACACCTTC
TRBJ2-1 - - TRBV2 CASKLQGGEQFF TGTGCCAGTAAGCTACAGGGCGGTGAGCAGTTCTTC
TRBJ2-1 TRBD1 once TRBV7-2 CASSLGTGGNEQFF TGTGCCAGCAGCCTGGGGACAGGGGGCAATGAGCAGTTCTTC
TRBJ1-5 - - TRBV7-8 CASSFDLTPVQPQHF TGTGCCAGCAGCTTCGATCTGACTCCCGTTCAGCCCCAGCATTTT
TRBJ2-1 TRBD2 - TRBV19 CASRRSLSGNPNNEQFF TGTGCCAGTAGACGATCCTTGAGCGGGAACCCTAACAATGAGCAGTTCTTC